This TCR beta chain originates from a study of blood T cell repertoires in COVID-19. Study at large: Researchers got acute and convalescent COVID-19 samples from the United States, Italy and Spain. PBMCs, B-cell-depleted T cells, or T cells provided the cDNA or gDNA that made up the material.

Original processing notes: Nucleated cell counts were estimated from reference gene primer amplification. Repertoires were generated with immunoSEQ multiplex PCR, while TCRdb's copy carries only in-frame clones and drops some. V and J calls and clone size are as listed in that table; D and trimming were resolved from the DNA. In the table there are 150,000 to 200,000 clones, around 81% of which are singletons. Seattle patients were enrolled during active infection and followed longitudinally. Deletions cut 0 bases from V and 0 bases from J, with 13 bases between. Germline V lookup: CDR1 ENHRY, CDR2 SYGVKD. The CDR3 has 17 amino acids.

The V call is TRBV10-3, the J call TRBJ2-3; weak D call: TRBD2 (6 bases). This TCR came from a man aged 55 to 70 with COVID-19, enrolled during active disease. Sequencing was performed on peripheral blood. The CDR3 sequence: CAISESLGLESTDTQYF. DNA of the CDR3: TGTGCCATCAGTGAGTCGTTGGGACTGGAGAGCACAGATACGCAGTATTTT.